This T cell receptor beta chain is drawn from a study of T cell repertoires in cytomegalovirus infection. About this clonotype itself: Its antigen is unknown.

Each CDR3 protein is one row after TCRdb ran MiXCR on the reads. The table has some 500,000 distinct CDR3 sequences, about 33% seen once; the top ten hold around a sixth. The material was cultured PBMCs, obtained from culture after CMV antigen stimulation. The origin of this receptor is a human donor in good health (CMV status not recorded). Some clones in this sample may be carry-over from other donors' samples.

The chain's CDR3 is CASRTQGAGGAFF. In DNA, the CDR3 is TGTGCCAGCAGAACCCAGGGAGCTGGGGGAGCTTTCTTT. This rearrangement joins TRBV12-3 or TRBV12-4 to TRBJ1-1, with D perhaps TRBD1 (5 bases). V lost 6 bases, J lost 10 bases, and 18 bases lay in between. CDR3 length equals 13 residues.